This is a list of T cell receptor beta chains from one sample in a study of T cells in localized non-small cell lung cancer. Using immunoSEQ multiplex PCR, the repertoire was profiled, and TCRdb retains in-frame clones only, with some absent. The sample has about 33,000 clones; under 90% are singletons. Sequenced here: peripheral blood, sampled before any cancer treatment. Receptors were obtained from a man aged 40 to 70 with stage I lung adenocarcinoma. The CDR3 runs from the conserved cysteine through the conserved F or W. D genes are given only for firm matches. Expanded clones are given a class, and other clones once, few, many or no size at all.

>.|TRBJ2-7|.|TRBV6-1
CASSERDGLPDEQYF
TGTGCCAGCAGTGAACGGGACGGCCTTCCCGACGAGCAGTACTTC
>.|TRBJ1-3|.|TRBV29-1
CSAVFTGMGNTIYF
TGCAGCGCCGTCTTTACAGGGATGGGAAACACCATATATTTT
>.|TRBJ2-7|TRBD2|TRBV7-8
CASSFSGGSNEQYF
TGTGCCAGCAGCTTTTCGGGGGGGTCGAACGAGCAGTACTTC
>.|TRBJ2-3|.|TRBV5-6
CASSLSIRGRLSTDTQYF
TGTGCCAGCAGCTTGTCGATACGGGGGCGGCTCAGCACAGATACGCAGTATTTT
>.|TRBJ2-7|TRBD2|TRBV27
CASSPRGGRTSYEQYF
TGTGCCAGCAGCCCCCGGGGGGGGAGAACCTCCTACGAGCAGTACTTC
>.|TRBJ1-2|.|TRBV4-1
CASSPARAGSPEGYTF
TGCGCCAGCAGCCCAGCTAGGGCAGGCTCCCCGGAGGGCTACACCTTC
>once|TRBJ1-2|TRBD1|TRBV19
CASSFRTGYGYTF
TGTGCCAGTAGTTTCCGGACAGGCTATGGCTACACCTTC
>once|TRBJ1-5|.|TRBV6-5
CASSPGRQPQHF
TGTGCCAGCAGCCCTGGTCGGCAGCCCCAGCATTTT
>few|TRBJ2-1|TRBD1|TRBV19
CASKTGGANEQFF
TGTGCCAGTAAGACAGGGGGCGCCAATGAGCAGTTCTTC
>few|TRBJ1-5|.|TRBV28
CASSPHGEPQHF
TGTGCCAGCAGTCCCCATGGTGAACCCCAGCATTTT
>.|TRBJ1-2|TRBD1|TRBV2
CASSDPGQGDGYTF
TGTGCCAGCAGTGATCCGGGACAGGGCGATGGCTACACCTTC
>.|TRBJ2-3|.|TRBV25-1
CASSSGGGSPDTQYF
TGTGCCAGCAGTTCAGGGGGCGGGAGCCCAGATACGCAGTATTTT
>.|TRBJ1-1|.|TRBV6-1
CASSTGYTEAFF
TGTGCCAGCAGTACAGGTTACACTGAAGCTTTCTTT
>.|TRBJ2-4|.|TRBV15
CATSSDRGDIGIQYF
TGTGCCACCAGCAGCGATCGAGGGGATATTGGCATTCAGTACTTC
>.|TRBJ2-7|.|TRBV6-5
CASSRDQVVYEQYF
TGTGCCAGCAGCCGGGACCAAGTCGTCTACGAGCAGTACTTC
>.|TRBJ1-6|TRBD1|TRBV9
CASGQGERAPLHF
TGTGCCAGCGGACAGGGGGAAAGGGCACCCCTCCACTTT
>.|TRBJ2-5|TRBD1|TRBV7-2
CASSSRQGQETQYF
TGTGCCAGCAGTTCAAGACAGGGCCAAGAGACCCAGTACTTC
>.|TRBJ1-1|.|TRBV6-1
CASSTLTASEAFF
TGTGCCAGCAGTACTTTGACAGCGTCTGAAGCTTTCTTT
>.|TRBJ2-7|.|TRBV7-2
CASSSTGRLYEQYF
TGTGCCAGCAGCTCTACGGGACGCCTCTACGAGCAGTACTTC
>.|TRBJ2-6|.|TRBV9
CASSVGLESGSGANVLTF
TGTGCCAGCAGCGTAGGTCTGGAGTCGGGCTCTGGGGCCAACGTCCTGACTTTC
>.|TRBJ1-1|.|TRBV5-4
CASSFSGTNTEAFF
TGTGCCAGCAGCTTTTCGGGGACGAACACTGAAGCTTTCTTT
>few|TRBJ1-4|.|TRBV5-1
CASSSGDEKLFF
TGCGCCAGCAGCTCGGGAGATGAAAAACTGTTTTTT
>.|TRBJ2-3|.|TRBV10-1
CASSEVFTDTQYF
TGCGCCAGCAGTGAGGTGTTCACAGATACGCAGTATTTT
>.|TRBJ2-1|.|TRBV5-1
CASDNSRDSGVENEQFF
TGCGCCAGCGATAATTCACGGGACAGCGGGGTAGAAAATGAGCAGTTCTTC
>.|TRBJ2-2|TRBD1|TRBV4-1
CASSLGGPGELFF
TGCGCCAGCAGCCTAGGGGGCCCCGGGGAGCTGTTTTTT
>.|TRBJ2-4|.|TRBV5-6
CASSLVGGPLAKNIQYF
TGTGCCAGCAGCTTGGTAGGGGGACCTTTAGCCAAAAACATTCAGTACTTC
>.|TRBJ1-6|.|TRBV6-1
CAGQQGSYNSPLHF
TGTGCCGGCCAACAGGGCTCCTATAATTCACCCCTCCACTTT
>once|TRBJ1-2|.|TRBV5-1
CASTPTGEVGYTF
TGCGCCAGCACCCCCACAGGCGAGGTTGGCTACACCTTC
>.|TRBJ1-5|TRBD1|TRBV19
CASSIDRGNQPQHF
TGTGCCAGTAGTATCGACAGGGGCAATCAGCCCCAGCATTTT
>.|TRBJ1-1|.|TRBV6-5
CAAIGHHGMNTEAFF
TGTGCCGCAATTGGTCACCACGGCATGAACACTGAAGCTTTCTTT
>.|TRBJ1-1|.|TRBV10-1
CASRKDRNTEAFF
TGCGCCAGCAGAAAAGACCGCAACACTGAAGCTTTCTTT
>.|TRBJ2-3|.|TRBV9
CASSVAPQYGDTQYF
TGTGCCAGCAGCGTAGCCCCACAGTATGGAGATACGCAGTATTTT